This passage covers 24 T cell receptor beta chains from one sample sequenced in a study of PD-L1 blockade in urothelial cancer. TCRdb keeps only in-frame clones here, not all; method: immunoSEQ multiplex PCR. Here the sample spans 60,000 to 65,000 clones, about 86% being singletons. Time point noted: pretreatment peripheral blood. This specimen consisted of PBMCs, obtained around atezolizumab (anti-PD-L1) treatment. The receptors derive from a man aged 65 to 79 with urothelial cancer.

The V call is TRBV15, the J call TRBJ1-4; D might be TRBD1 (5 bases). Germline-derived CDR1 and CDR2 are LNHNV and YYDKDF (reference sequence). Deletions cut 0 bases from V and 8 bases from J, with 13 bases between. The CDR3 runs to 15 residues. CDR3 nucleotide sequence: TGTGCCACCAGCAGAGATCCCCAGGGTAGGGAAAAACTGTTTTTT. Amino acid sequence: CATSRDPQGREKLFF. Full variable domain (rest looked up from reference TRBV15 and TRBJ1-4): DAMVIQNPRYQVTQFGKPVTLSCSQTLNHNVMYWYQQKSSQAPKLLFHYYDKDFNNEADTPDNFQSRRPNTSFCFLDIRSPGLGDTAMYLCATSRDPQGREKLFFGSGTQLSVL.

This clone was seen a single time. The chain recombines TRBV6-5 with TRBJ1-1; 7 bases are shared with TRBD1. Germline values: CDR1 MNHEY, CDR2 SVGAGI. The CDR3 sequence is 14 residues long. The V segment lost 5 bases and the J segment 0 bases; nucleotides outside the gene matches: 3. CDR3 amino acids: CASSQGQLNTEAFF. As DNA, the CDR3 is TGTGCCAGCAGTCAGGGACAGCTGAACACTGAAGCTTTCTTT.

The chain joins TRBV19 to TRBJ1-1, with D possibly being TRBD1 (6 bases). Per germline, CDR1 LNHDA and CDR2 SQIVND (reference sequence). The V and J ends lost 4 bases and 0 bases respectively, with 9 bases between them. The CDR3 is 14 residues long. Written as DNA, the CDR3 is TGTGCCAGTAGTAAAAGGGACATGAACACTGAAGCTTTCTTT. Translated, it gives CASSKRDMNTEAFF.

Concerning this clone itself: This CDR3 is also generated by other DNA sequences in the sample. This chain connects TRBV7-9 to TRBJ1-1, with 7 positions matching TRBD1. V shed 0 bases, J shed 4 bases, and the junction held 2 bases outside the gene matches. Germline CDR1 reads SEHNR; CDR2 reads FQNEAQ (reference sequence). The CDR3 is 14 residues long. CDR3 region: CASSLARQGTEAFF. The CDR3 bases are TGTGCCAGCAGCTTAGCGCGACAGGGCACTGAAGCTTTCTTT.

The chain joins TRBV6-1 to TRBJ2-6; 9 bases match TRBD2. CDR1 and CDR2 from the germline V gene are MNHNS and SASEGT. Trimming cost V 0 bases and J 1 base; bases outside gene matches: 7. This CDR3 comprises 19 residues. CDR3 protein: CASSEAGSSGRSGANVLTF. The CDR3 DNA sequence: TGTGCCAGCAGTGAAGCCGGGAGTAGCGGGAGATCTGGGGCCAACGTCCTGACTTTC.

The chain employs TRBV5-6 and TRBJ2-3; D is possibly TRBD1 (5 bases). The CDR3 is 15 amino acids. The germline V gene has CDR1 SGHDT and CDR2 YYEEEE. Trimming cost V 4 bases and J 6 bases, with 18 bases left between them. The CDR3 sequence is CASSPPGRVEDTQYF. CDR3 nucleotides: TGTGCCAGCAGCCCACCTGGCAGGGTGGAGGATACGCAGTATTTT. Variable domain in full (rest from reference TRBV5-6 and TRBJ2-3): DAGVTQSPTHLIKTRGQQVTLRCSPKSGHDTVSWYQQALGQGPQFIFQYYEEEERQRGNFPDRFSGHQFPNYSSELNVNALLLGDSALYLCASSPPGRVEDTQYFGPGTRLTVL.

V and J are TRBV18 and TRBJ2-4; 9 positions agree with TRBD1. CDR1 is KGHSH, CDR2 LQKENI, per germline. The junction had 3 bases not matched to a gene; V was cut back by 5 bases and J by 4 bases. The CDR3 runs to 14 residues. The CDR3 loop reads CASSTGTGKNIQYF. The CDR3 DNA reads TGTGCCAGCTCAACCGGGACAGGGAAAAACATTCAGTACTTC.

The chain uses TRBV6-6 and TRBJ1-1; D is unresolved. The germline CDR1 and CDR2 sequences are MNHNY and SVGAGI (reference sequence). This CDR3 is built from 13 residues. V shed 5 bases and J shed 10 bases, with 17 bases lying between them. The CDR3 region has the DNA TGTGCCAGCAGTCTTGACACAACCGTGGGAGCTTTCTTT. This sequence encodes CASSLDTTVGAFF.

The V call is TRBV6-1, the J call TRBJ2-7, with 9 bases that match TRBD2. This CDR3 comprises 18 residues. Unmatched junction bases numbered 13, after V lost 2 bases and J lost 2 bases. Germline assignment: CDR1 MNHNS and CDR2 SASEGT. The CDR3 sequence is CASSERRLAGNEPYEQYF. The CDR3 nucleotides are TGTGCCAGCAGTGAAAGGCGCCTAGCGGGGAATGAACCCTACGAGCAGTACTTC.

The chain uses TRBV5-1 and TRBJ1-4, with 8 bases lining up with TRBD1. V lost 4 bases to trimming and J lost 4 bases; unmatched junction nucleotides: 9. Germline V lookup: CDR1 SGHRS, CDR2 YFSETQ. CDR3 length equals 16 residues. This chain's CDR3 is CASSPIPGQVNEKLFF. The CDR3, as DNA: TGCGCCAGCAGCCCAATACCGGGACAGGTTAATGAAAAACTGTTTTTT.

This CDR3 is CASSPRQGSGYTF. For the CDR3, the DNA is TGTGCCAGCAGTCCCAGACAGGGCAGTGGCTACACCTTC. The rearrangement joins TRBV27 to TRBJ1-2; TRBD1 matches 7 bases. Germline-derived CDR1 and CDR2 are MNHEY and SMNVEV (reference sequence). This CDR3 spans 13 amino acids. After removal of 5 bases from V and 7 bases from J, the junction contained 7 bases not matched to a gene.

CDR3 in DNA: TGTGCCAGCAGTCGTCTAGCCCGAGGGAATGAGCAGTTCTTC. Protein product: CASSRLARGNEQFF. V is TRBV7-2 and J is TRBJ2-1, with a possible D match to TRBD2 (5 bases). The CDR3 loop spans 14 amino acids. V lost 6 bases to trimming and J lost 7 bases, with 16 bases between them. Germline-derived CDR1 and CDR2 are SGHTA and FQGNSA. The complete variable domain, with remaining parts taken from reference TRBV7-2 and TRBJ2-1, reads GAGVSQSPSNKVTEKGKDVELRCDPISGHTALYWYRQSLGQGLEFLIYFQGNSAPDKSGLPSDRFSAERTGGSVSTLTIQRTQQEDSAVYLCASSRLARGNEQFFGPGTRLTVL.

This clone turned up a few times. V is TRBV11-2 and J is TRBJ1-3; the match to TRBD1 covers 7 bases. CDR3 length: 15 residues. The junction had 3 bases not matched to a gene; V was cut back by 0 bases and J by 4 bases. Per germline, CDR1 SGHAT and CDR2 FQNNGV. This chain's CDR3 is CASSLEGGLGNTIYF. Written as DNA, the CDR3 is TGTGCCAGCAGCTTAGAAGGGGGCCTGGGAAACACCATATATTTT.

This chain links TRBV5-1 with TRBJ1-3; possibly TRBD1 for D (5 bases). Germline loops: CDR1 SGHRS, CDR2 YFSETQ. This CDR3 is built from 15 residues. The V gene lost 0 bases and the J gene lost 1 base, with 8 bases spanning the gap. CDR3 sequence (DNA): TGCGCCAGCAGCTTGGCGGGGGATTCTGGAAACACCATATATTTT. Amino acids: CASSLAGDSGNTIYF.

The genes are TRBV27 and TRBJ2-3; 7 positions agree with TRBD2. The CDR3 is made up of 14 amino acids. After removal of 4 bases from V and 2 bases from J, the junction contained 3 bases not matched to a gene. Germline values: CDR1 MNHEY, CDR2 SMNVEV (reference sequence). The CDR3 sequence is CASSSAGATDTQYF. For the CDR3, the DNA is TGTGCCAGCAGTTCGGCGGGAGCCACAGATACGCAGTATTTT.

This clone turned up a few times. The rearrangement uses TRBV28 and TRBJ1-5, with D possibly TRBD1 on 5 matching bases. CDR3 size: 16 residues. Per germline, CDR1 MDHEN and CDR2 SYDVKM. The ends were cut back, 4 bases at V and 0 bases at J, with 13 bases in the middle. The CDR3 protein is CASSSTRGYSNQPQHF. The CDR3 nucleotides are TGTGCCAGCAGTTCGACCCGGGGGTATAGCAATCAGCCCCAGCATTTT.

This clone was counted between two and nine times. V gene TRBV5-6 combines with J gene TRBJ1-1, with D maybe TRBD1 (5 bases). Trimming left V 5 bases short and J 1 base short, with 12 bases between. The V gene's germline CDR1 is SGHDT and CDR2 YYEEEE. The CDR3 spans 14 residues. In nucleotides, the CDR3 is TGTGCCAGCAGGCGACAGATTTCGAACACTGAAGCTTTCTTT. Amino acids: CASRRQISNTEAFF.

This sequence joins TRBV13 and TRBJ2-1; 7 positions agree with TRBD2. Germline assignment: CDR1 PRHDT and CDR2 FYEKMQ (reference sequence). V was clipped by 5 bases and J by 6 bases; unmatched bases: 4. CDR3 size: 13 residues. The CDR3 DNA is TGTGCCAGCAGCGGAGGGACTACCAATGAGCAGTTCTTC. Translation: CASSGGTTNEQFF.

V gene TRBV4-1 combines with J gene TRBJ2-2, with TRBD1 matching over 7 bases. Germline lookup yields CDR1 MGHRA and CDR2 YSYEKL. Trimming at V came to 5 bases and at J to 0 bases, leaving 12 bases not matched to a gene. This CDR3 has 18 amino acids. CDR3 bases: TGCGCCAGCAGCATACGACAGGGCCTCAGGACGAACACCGGGGAGCTGTTTTTT. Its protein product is CASSIRQGLRTNTGELFF.

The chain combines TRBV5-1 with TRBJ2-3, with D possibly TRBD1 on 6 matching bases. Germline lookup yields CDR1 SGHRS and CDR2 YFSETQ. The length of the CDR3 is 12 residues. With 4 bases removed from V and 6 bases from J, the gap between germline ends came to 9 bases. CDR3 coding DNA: TGCGCCAGCAGCGCAACAGGGGATACGCAGTATTTT. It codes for CASSATGDTQYF.

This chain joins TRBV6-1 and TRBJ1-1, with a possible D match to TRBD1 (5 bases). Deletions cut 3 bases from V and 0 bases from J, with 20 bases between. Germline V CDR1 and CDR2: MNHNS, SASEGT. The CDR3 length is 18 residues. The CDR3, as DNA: TGTGCCAGCAGTGAGTGGGTACGGGGGGGAGGAATGAACACTGAAGCTTTCTTT. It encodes CASSEWVRGGGMNTEAFF.

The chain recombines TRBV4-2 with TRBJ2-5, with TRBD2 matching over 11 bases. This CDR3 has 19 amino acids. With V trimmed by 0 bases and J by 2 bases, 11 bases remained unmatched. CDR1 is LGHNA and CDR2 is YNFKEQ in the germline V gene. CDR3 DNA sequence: TGTGCCAGCAGCCAAGAAACTAGCGGGAGTTTAGCAGGGCAAGAGACCCAGTACTTC. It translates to CASSQETSGSLAGQETQYF.

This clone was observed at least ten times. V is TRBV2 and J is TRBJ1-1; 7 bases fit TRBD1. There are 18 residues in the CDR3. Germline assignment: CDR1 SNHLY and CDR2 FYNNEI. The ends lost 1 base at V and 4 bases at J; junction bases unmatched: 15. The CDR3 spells CASSEEPGGGGFGTEAFF. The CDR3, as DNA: TGTGCCAGCAGTGAAGAACCAGGAGGAGGGGGCTTCGGCACTGAAGCTTTCTTT.

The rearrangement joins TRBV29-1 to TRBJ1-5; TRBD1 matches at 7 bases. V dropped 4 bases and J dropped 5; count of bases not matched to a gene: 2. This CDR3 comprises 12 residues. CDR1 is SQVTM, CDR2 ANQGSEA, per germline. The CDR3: CSVGDRDQPQHF. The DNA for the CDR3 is TGCAGCGTTGGGGACAGAGATCAGCCCCAGCATTTT.